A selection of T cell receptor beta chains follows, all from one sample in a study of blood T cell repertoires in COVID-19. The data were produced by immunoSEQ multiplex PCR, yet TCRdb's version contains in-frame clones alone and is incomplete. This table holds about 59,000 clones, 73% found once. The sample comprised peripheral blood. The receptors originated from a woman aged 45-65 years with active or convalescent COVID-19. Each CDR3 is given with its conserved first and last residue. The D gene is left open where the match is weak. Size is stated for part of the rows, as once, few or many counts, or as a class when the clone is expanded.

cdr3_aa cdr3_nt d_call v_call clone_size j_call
CASSQAGDTDTQYF TGTGCCAGCAGCCAAGCGGGAGACACAGATACGCAGTATTTT NA TRBV3-1/TRBV3-2 NA TRBJ2-3
CASRLGGAYEQYF TGTGCCAGCAGGTTGGGGGGAGCCTACGAGCAGTACTTC NA TRBV11-2 NA TRBJ2-7
CASSVASGINEKLFF TGTGCCAGCAGCGTAGCTTCAGGGATTAATGAAAAACTGTTTTTT NA TRBV9 NA TRBJ1-4
CASSHSGTSYEQYF TGCGCCAGCAGCCATAGCGGGACCTCCTACGAGCAGTACTTC TRBD2 TRBV5-1 NA TRBJ2-7
CASSFVVFNLPGQHQPQHF TGTGCCAGTAGTTTTGTCGTTTTTAACCTCCCGGGACAACATCAGCCCCAGCATTTT NA TRBV19 few TRBJ1-5
CASRGDRGTFYEQYF TGCGCCAGCAGAGGGGACAGGGGGACTTTCTACGAGCAGTACTTC TRBD1 TRBV10-1 NA TRBJ2-7
CASSQGRNTEAFF TGTGCCAGCAGCCAAGGCAGGAACACTGAAGCTTTCTTT NA TRBV3-1/TRBV3-2 NA TRBJ1-1
CASSYFAGQGGETQYF TGTGCCAGCAGTTACTTTGCAGGACAGGGGGGAGAGACCCAGTACTTC TRBD1 TRBV6-5 NA TRBJ2-5
CASKNFNYGYTF TGTGCCAGCAAAAACTTTAACTATGGCTACACCTTC NA TRBV28 NA TRBJ1-2
CASTRNPRAGEQYF TGTGCCAGCACGCGGAACCCGAGGGCGGGCGAGCAGTACTTC NA TRBV2 NA TRBJ2-7
CASSFHVGGAGEQYF TGTGCCAGCAGCTTCCACGTGGGAGGTGCTGGGGAGCAGTACTTC NA TRBV7-2 NA TRBJ2-7
CASSRDRGSNQPQHF TGTGCCAGCAGCCGCGACAGGGGTAGCAATCAGCCCCAGCATTTT TRBD1 TRBV7-2 NA TRBJ1-5
CASTPGLGYEQYF TGTGCCAGTACCCCAGGGCTAGGCTACGAGCAGTACTTC NA TRBV19 NA TRBJ2-7
CASRPTGYYGYTF TGTGCCAGCAGGCCGACAGGTTACTATGGCTACACCTTC NA TRBV2 NA TRBJ1-2
CASSPGGVRETQYF TGTGCCAGCAGCCCGGGCGGGGTGAGGGAGACCCAGTACTTC NA TRBV9 NA TRBJ2-5
CAISATGTNGYTF TGTGCCATCAGCGCGACAGGGACGAATGGCTACACCTTC TRBD1 TRBV10-3 NA TRBJ1-2
CASSLYGLAGSLTYEQYF TGTGCCAGCAGTTTATATGGACTAGCGGGTTCACTTACCTACGAGCAGTACTTC TRBD2 TRBV28 NA TRBJ2-7
CAWSEAIRGYGEQFF TGTGCCTGGAGTGAAGCGATCAGGGGGTACGGTGAGCAGTTCTTC TRBD1 TRBV30 NA TRBJ2-1
CASSQAGDTYEQYF TGTGCCAGCAGCCAAGCCGGGGATACCTACGAGCAGTACTTC NA TRBV3-1/TRBV3-2 few TRBJ2-7
CASSKGLAGGQYEQYF TGTGCCAGCAGCAAAGGACTAGCGGGAGGTCAATACGAGCAGTACTTC TRBD2 TRBV7-9 NA TRBJ2-7
CASSKGRRGTGELFF TGTGCCAGCAGCAAAGGTCGACGGGGAACCGGGGAGCTGTTTTTT NA TRBV21-1 NA TRBJ2-2
CASSPSYSRSTDTQYF TGTGCCAGCAGCCCATCTTATTCTAGGAGCACAGATACGCAGTATTTT NA TRBV28 NA TRBJ2-3
CASSQGTSGNTGELFF TGTGCCAGCAGTCAGGGGACTAGCGGGAACACCGGGGAGCTGTTTTTT TRBD2 TRBV28 NA TRBJ2-2
CASSPRQPQSSGNTIYF TGTGCCAGCTCACCCCGACAGCCTCAGAGCTCTGGAAACACCATATATTTT NA TRBV18 few TRBJ1-3
CASSRDRSEKLFF TGTGCCAGCAGCCGGGACAGGAGTGAAAAACTGTTTTTT TRBD1 TRBV5-4 few TRBJ1-4
CASSADRGVYNSPLHF TGTGCCAGCAGTGCGGACAGGGGAGTCTATAATTCACCCCTCCACTTT TRBD1 TRBV6-1 NA TRBJ1-6
CASSLGPNGNTIYF TGTGCCAGCAGTTTGGGCCCCAATGGAAACACCATATATTTT NA TRBV27 many TRBJ1-3
CASSQAGTGTGWHEQYF TGCGCCAGCAGCCAAGCTGGGACCGGGACAGGGTGGCACGAGCAGTACTTC TRBD1 TRBV4-1 NA TRBJ2-7
CASSRTSGATDTQYF TGCGCCAGCAGTAGGACTAGCGGGGCCACAGATACGCAGTATTTT TRBD2 TRBV10-2 NA TRBJ2-3
CASSPGQVDSPLHF TGCGCCAGCAGCCCCGGACAAGTGGATTCACCCCTCCACTTT NA TRBV4-1 few TRBJ1-6
CASRPFFGLGNQPQHF TGTGCCAGCAGACCCTTCTTTGGGCTTGGCAATCAGCCCCAGCATTTT NA TRBV28 NA TRBJ1-5
CASSRTGGHTEAFF TGTGCCAGCAGCAGGACAGGGGGACACACTGAAGCTTTCTTT TRBD1 TRBV7-9 NA TRBJ1-1
CASSGLGGLIYEQYF TGTGCCAGCAGTGGACTGGGCGGACTAATCTACGAGCAGTACTTC NA TRBV2 NA TRBJ2-7
CASSPQQKNTEAFF TGTGCCAGCTCACCACAACAAAAGAACACTGAAGCTTTCTTT NA TRBV18 NA TRBJ1-1